A selection of T cell receptor beta chains follows, all from one sample in a study of OX40 agonist ivuxolimab in advanced cancers. The data were produced by immunoSEQ multiplex PCR, yet TCRdb's version contains in-frame clones alone and is incomplete. This sample has tens of thousands of clones, with around four fifths found just once. The input for sequencing was CD4+ or CD8+ T cells sorted from blood, taken in a trial of the OX40 agonist ivuxolimab. These receptors came from an adult with an advanced solid tumor such as melanoma, head and neck, liver or kidney cancer. Both conserved end residues are part of each CDR3. Each record gives: CDR3 DNA, CDR3 protein, D gene, V gene, J gene, clone size. D genes are given only for firm matches. Only some rows state a clone size, as once, few, many or a class for expanded clones.

DNA: TGTGCCAGCAGCCTCAGCGGGAGGGGCGAGACCCAGTACTTC
CDR3: CASSLSGRGETQYF
D: TRBD2
V: TRBV7-2
J: TRBJ2-5
size: .

DNA: TGTGCCAGCAGCGAGGGCGGGGGAACCAATCAGCCCCAGCATTTT
CDR3: CASSEGGGTNQPQHF
D: .
V: TRBV5-5
J: TRBJ1-5
size: .

DNA: TGTGCCAGCAGTTTGTTCGACAGTCCTAGTAACACTGAAGCTTTCTTT
CDR3: CASSLFDSPSNTEAFF
D: .
V: TRBV28
J: TRBJ1-1
size: .

DNA: TGTGCCAGCAGTTCCGGGAAGGTAGCGGGGGGCAGGTACAATGAGCAGTTCTTC
CDR3: CASSSGKVAGGRYNEQFF
D: TRBD2
V: TRBV27
J: TRBJ2-1
size: .

DNA: TGTGCCACCGAACCTGGGAGTCGGAGAAACTATGGCTACACCTTC
CDR3: CATEPGSRRNYGYTF
D: .
V: TRBV28
J: TRBJ1-2
size: .

DNA: TGTGCCAGCAGTTCCCCCGGAATGAACACCGGGGAGCTGTTTTTT
CDR3: CASSSPGMNTGELFF
D: .
V: TRBV28
J: TRBJ2-2
size: .

DNA: TGTGCCAGTAGTATGCAGGGCCACCGAGGGCTAGCGGGAGCCTACGAGCAGTACTTC
CDR3: CASSMQGHRGLAGAYEQYF
D: TRBD2
V: TRBV19
J: TRBJ2-7
size: .

DNA: TGTGCCAGCTCACCTGGGAGCTCCGGGGGAGGGGCCCAGTACTTC
CDR3: CASSPGSSGGGAQYF
D: TRBD2
V: TRBV18
J: TRBJ2-5
size: .

DNA: TGTGCCAGCAGCTCCAATGCGGGGCAGCTTAACAATGAGCAGTTCTTC
CDR3: CASSSNAGQLNNEQFF
D: .
V: TRBV11-2
J: TRBJ2-1
size: once

DNA: TGTGCCAGCAGCTCGGTCGGGGGCAGTGAAGCTTTCTTT
CDR3: CASSSVGGSEAFF
D: .
V: TRBV7-9
J: TRBJ1-1
size: .

DNA: TGTGCCAGTCATAACAGGGGGCGAATTCAGCCCCAGCATTTT
CDR3: CASHNRGRIQPQHF
D: TRBD1
V: TRBV19
J: TRBJ1-5
size: .

DNA: TGTGCCAGCAGTTACTCGGGAGCAAGGAATTCACCCCTCCACTTT
CDR3: CASSYSGARNSPLHF
D: .
V: TRBV6-6
J: TRBJ1-6
size: .

DNA: TGTGCCAGCAGCTTAGGCTTGGGCACGAACACTGAAGCTTTCTTT
CDR3: CASSLGLGTNTEAFF
D: .
V: TRBV7-8
J: TRBJ1-1
size: .

DNA: TGTGCCAGCAGCGAGGGGACAGCAAATCAGCCCCAGCATTTT
CDR3: CASSEGTANQPQHF
D: TRBD1
V: TRBV5-5
J: TRBJ1-5
size: .

DNA: TGTGCCAGCAGCGAACCCAGCAAGGGACACGGGGAGCAGTTCTTC
CDR3: CASSEPSKGHGEQFF
D: .
V: TRBV9
J: TRBJ2-1
size: .

DNA: TGTGCCATCAGTGCCACAGGGTACTTCGGCAATCAGCCCCAGCATTTT
CDR3: CAISATGYFGNQPQHF
D: .
V: TRBV10-3
J: TRBJ1-5
size: .

DNA: TGTGCCAGCAGTTTACCGAAAGGGTTAGGAAACACCATATATTTT
CDR3: CASSLPKGLGNTIYF
D: .
V: TRBV28
J: TRBJ1-3
size: .

DNA: TGTGCCACCGCGGACGCGAACACCGGGGAGCTGTTTTTT
CDR3: CATADANTGELFF
D: .
V: TRBV19
J: TRBJ2-2
size: .

DNA: TGTGCCAGCACCGGGGGTGGGGCCCCCATCTCTGGAAACACCATATATTTT
CDR3: CASTGGGAPISGNTIYF
D: .
V: TRBV5-4
J: TRBJ1-3
size: .

DNA: TGTGCCAGCAGTCACAGATTACAGGGGGAGACCCAGTACTTC
CDR3: CASSHRLQGETQYF
D: TRBD1
V: TRBV5-4
J: TRBJ2-5
size: .

DNA: TGTGCCAGCAGCTTAGTTTCAGGGGGCGGCACTGAAGCTTTCTTT
CDR3: CASSLVSGGGTEAFF
D: TRBD1
V: TRBV7-2
J: TRBJ1-1
size: .

DNA: TGTGCCAGCAGCGCCAGGACTAGCGGGATCTCAGATACGCAGTATTTT
CDR3: CASSARTSGISDTQYF
D: TRBD2
V: TRBV9
J: TRBJ2-3
size: .

DNA: TGTGCCAGCAGCCCTCACCGGGACAGGGACACAGATACGCAGTATTTT
CDR3: CASSPHRDRDTDTQYF
D: TRBD1
V: TRBV5-6
J: TRBJ2-3
size: .

DNA: TGCGCCAGCAGCTTGGGGACGGCGAACACTGAAGCTTTCTTT
CDR3: CASSLGTANTEAFF
D: .
V: TRBV5-1
J: TRBJ1-1
size: once

DNA: TGCGCCAGCAGTGAGTCGGGAAGAAACATTCAGTACTTC
CDR3: CASSESGRNIQYF
D: .
V: TRBV10-1
J: TRBJ2-4
size: .

DNA: TGTGCCACCAGCCGAAGTAGGGGCAGCCTTGGGGGCTACACCTTC
CDR3: CATSRSRGSLGGYTF
D: .
V: TRBV15
J: TRBJ1-2
size: .

DNA: TGTGCCAGCCTCCGAGCCTCCTCACTGTGGACTAGCGGAACCTACGAGCAGTACTTC
CDR3: CASLRASSLWTSGTYEQYF
D: .
V: TRBV21-1
J: TRBJ2-7
size: .

DNA: TGCAGCGGCGCTGAGGGACAGGGGTACAATGAGCAGTTCTTC
CDR3: CSGAEGQGYNEQFF
D: TRBD1
V: TRBV29-1
J: TRBJ2-1
size: .

DNA: TGTGCCAGCAGCTTAAAGGGGAACACTGAAGCTTTCTTT
CDR3: CASSLKGNTEAFF
D: .
V: TRBV11-2
J: TRBJ1-1
size: .

DNA: TGCGCCAGCAGCCCGGACAGAGCGAACACTGAAGCTTTCTTT
CDR3: CASSPDRANTEAFF
D: .
V: TRBV4-1
J: TRBJ1-1
size: few

DNA: TGTGCCAGCAGCCGAGGACAAATGGGAAAACAGCCCCAGCATTTT
CDR3: CASSRGQMGKQPQHF
D: .
V: TRBV6-6
J: TRBJ1-5
size: once

DNA: TGTGCCAGCAGTTTATCCCAAGCGGGGGGGCTGTATCACGGGGAGCTGTTTTTT
CDR3: CASSLSQAGGLYHGELFF
D: TRBD2
V: TRBV27
J: TRBJ2-2
size: .

DNA: TGTGCCAGCAGCCCCTGGGCAGGGGCCAAAAACATTCAGTACTTC
CDR3: CASSPWAGAKNIQYF
D: .
V: TRBV7-2
J: TRBJ2-4
size: once

DNA: TGTGCCAGCGGCAGCGGCGAGCAGTACTTC
CDR3: CASGSGEQYF
D: .
V: TRBV27
J: TRBJ2-7
size: .

DNA: TGTGCCAGCTCACCGGCGCCGGACAGGGGTGAAAAACTGTTTTTT
CDR3: CASSPAPDRGEKLFF
D: TRBD1
V: TRBV18
J: TRBJ1-4
size: .

DNA: TGTGCCAGCAGGTCTGGGGCCAACGTCCTGACTTTC
CDR3: CASRSGANVLTF
D: .
V: TRBV2
J: TRBJ2-6
size: .

DNA: TGTGCCAGCAGCTTTAATCAGGGGGCGAGGCCACTGTTTTTT
CDR3: CASSFNQGARPLFF
D: TRBD1
V: TRBV5-5
J: TRBJ1-4
size: once

DNA: TGTGCCAGCAGCTTGACGACAGGGGGCTATGGGGAAAAACTGTTTTTT
CDR3: CASSLTTGGYGEKLFF
D: TRBD1
V: TRBV5-6
J: TRBJ1-4
size: .

DNA: TGTGCCAGCAGTTTCCAGGCTAGCGGGGGACCCAGGAACACAGATACGCAGTATTTT
CDR3: CASSFQASGGPRNTDTQYF
D: TRBD2
V: TRBV28
J: TRBJ2-3
size: .

DNA: TGTGCCAGCAGCTCCCAGTTCGGCAAAACCTCCTACAATGAGCAGTTCTTC
CDR3: CASSSQFGKTSYNEQFF
D: .
V: TRBV7-2
J: TRBJ2-1
size: .

DNA: TGTGCCAGTAGTATAGGGTTTGTTTCGTCTGCCGAGCAGTACTTC
CDR3: CASSIGFVSSAEQYF
D: .
V: TRBV19
J: TRBJ2-7
size: .

DNA: TGTGCCAGCAGTTATCGGGTTGGCTACACCTTC
CDR3: CASSYRVGYTF
D: .
V: TRBV6-5
J: TRBJ1-2
size: .

DNA: TGTGCCAGCAGCAGGGGCGCATATGGCTACACCTTC
CDR3: CASSRGAYGYTF
D: .
V: TRBV21-1
J: TRBJ1-2
size: .

DNA: TGTGCCAGCAGTTTAGGTTCCAGGGGAAGCAATGAGCAGTTCTTC
CDR3: CASSLGSRGSNEQFF
D: .
V: TRBV25-1
J: TRBJ2-1
size: .

DNA: TGTGCCAGCAGTGTAGAAGGGGGCAATCAGCCCCAGCATTTT
CDR3: CASSVEGGNQPQHF
D: .
V: TRBV25-1
J: TRBJ1-5
size: .

DNA: TGTGCCAGTAGTCTGACCGGGACAGGGATACAGCCCCAGCATTTT
CDR3: CASSLTGTGIQPQHF
D: TRBD1
V: TRBV19
J: TRBJ1-5
size: .

DNA: TGTGCCAGCAGCTTAGACCAGGGACAGACCCAGTACTTC
CDR3: CASSLDQGQTQYF
D: .
V: TRBV7-2
J: TRBJ2-5
size: .

DNA: TGCGCCAGCGGCGGGGAGAACTATGGCTACACCTTC
CDR3: CASGGENYGYTF
D: .
V: TRBV5-1
J: TRBJ1-2
size: .

DNA: TGTGCCTGGAGAACCGCCACTGAAGCTTTCTTT
CDR3: CAWRTATEAFF
D: .
V: TRBV30
J: TRBJ1-1
size: .

DNA: TGCGCCAGCAGCCAAGATCGTGACATCTACGAGCAGTACTTC
CDR3: CASSQDRDIYEQYF
D: .
V: TRBV4-1
J: TRBJ2-7
size: .

DNA: TGTGCCAGCAGCAAAGGATATGGCTACACCTTC
CDR3: CASSKGYGYTF
D: .
V: TRBV21-1
J: TRBJ1-2
size: .

DNA: TGCGCCAGGAGACAGGGAGGAGGAGACACTGAAGCTTTCTTT
CDR3: CARRQGGGDTEAFF
D: TRBD1
V: TRBV10-1
J: TRBJ1-1
size: .

DNA: TGTGCCTGGAGCGAATCCCCCTGGGGGGAGCAGTTCTTC
CDR3: CAWSESPWGEQFF
D: .
V: TRBV30
J: TRBJ2-1
size: .

DNA: TGTGCCAGCAGTTCCAATTCAGCGGGAGCTTACAATGAGCAGTTCTTC
CDR3: CASSSNSAGAYNEQFF
D: TRBD2
V: TRBV27
J: TRBJ2-1
size: .